This TCR beta chain appears in the sequencing data of a study of identical twins. One entry per CDR3 protein results from TCRdb running MiXCR on the 5' RACE reads. The table records under 450,000 distinct CDR3 sequences, less than 20% of them present only once. The material sequenced was naive T cells sorted from blood. This TCR derives from a middle-aged man in good health.

In DNA, the CDR3 is TGTGCCAGCAGCCAAGTGGAAGGGGTGGGCTACACCTTC. It yields the protein CASSQVEGVGYTF. The rearrangement uses TRBV4-2 and TRBJ1-2; a possible D gene is TRBD1 (5 bases). The CDR3 consists of 13 residues. Trimming took off 1 base at V and 8 bases at J, with 11 bases between the two ends. Germline CDR1 is LGHNA and CDR2 is YNFKEQ.